The rows below give T cell receptor beta chains drawn from one sample of a study of blood T cell repertoires in COVID-19. The repertoire was sequenced with immunoSEQ multiplex PCR; TCRdb's copy has only in-frame clones and lacks some. The repertoire holds 350,000 to 450,000 clones, around 87% seen once, with roughly 3.1% in the top ten. Sequencing used peripheral blood. The receptor set was obtained from a human donor in a cohort sampled during active COVID-19. CDR3s include the opening cysteine and the closing phenylalanine or tryptophan. D genes are given only for firm matches. The size field is filled for only some rows; it gives once, few, many or a size class.

D gene,clone size,V gene,J gene,CDR3 DNA,CDR3 protein
-,few,TRBV7-9,TRBJ2-7,TGTGCCAGCAGCTTAACTCCCCCCGACTACGAGCAGTACTTC,CASSLTPPDYEQYF
TRBD2,-,TRBV5-1,TRBJ2-1,TGCGCCAGCAGCTTGTCTGGGACTAGCGGGATTTTTGAGCAGTTCTTC,CASSLSGTSGIFEQFF
TRBD1,-,TRBV19,TRBJ1-2,TGTGCCAGTAGTATTACCGGGACAGGGGGCTTTGGCTACACCTTC,CASSITGTGGFGYTF
-,-,TRBV19,TRBJ2-2,TGTGCCAGTAGTGAGTTCGCGAACACCGGGGAGCTGTTTTTT,CASSEFANTGELFF
-,few,TRBV2,TRBJ2-4,TGTGCCAGCACCTCGGGTCAGGGGATCGACATTCAGTACTTC,CASTSGQGIDIQYF
-,-,TRBV12-3/TRBV12-4,TRBJ1-2,TGTGCCAGCAGCCTAGGGGCAGGGCGAGGCTACACCTTC,CASSLGAGRGYTF
-,-,TRBV19,TRBJ2-2,TGTGCCAGTAGTTATATATGGGGACTCCTGAACACCGGGGAGCTGTTTTTT,CASSYIWGLLNTGELFF
TRBD1,-,TRBV6-5,TRBJ1-2,TGTGCCAGCAGTTACGGGACAGGAACTAACTATGGCTACACCTTC,CASSYGTGTNYGYTF
TRBD1,few,TRBV4-2,TRBJ1-1,TGTGCCAGCAGCCTAGAACAGGGGATGAACACTGAAGCTTTCTTT,CASSLEQGMNTEAFF
-,-,TRBV7-3,TRBJ2-1,TGTGCCAGCTCGAGGGGGGGCCACAACGAGCAGTTCTTC,CASSRGGHNEQFF
-,few,TRBV7-9,TRBJ1-2,TGTGCCAGCAGCTTAGCGCGGGTGGTCTATGGCTACACCTTC,CASSLARVVYGYTF
TRBD1,-,TRBV6-6,TRBJ2-5,TGTGCCAGCATGGGGACAGGGGGATCGGAGACCCAGTACTTC,CASMGTGGSETQYF
-,-,TRBV3-1/TRBV3-2,TRBJ1-5,TGTGCCAGCAGCCAAGATGCTAGGGCAGGGAAGCATTTT,CASSQDARAGKHF
TRBD2,-,TRBV19,TRBJ2-1,TGTGCCAGTAGTACGGACTCCCCGGGGGGCTCCTACAATGAGCAGTTCTTC,CASSTDSPGGSYNEQFF
-,-,TRBV7-2,TRBJ2-5,TGTGCCAGCAGCATTAGCGGACGCTCACAAGAGACCCAGTACTTC,CASSISGRSQETQYF
TRBD2,-,TRBV7-9,TRBJ2-3,TGTGCCAGCAGCTTTCGAGCGGGACGGGATACGCAGTATTTT,CASSFRAGRDTQYF
TRBD1,-,TRBV6-5,TRBJ2-5,TGTGCCAGCAGTTACTCGGGACAGGGGTCGCAAGAGACCCAGTACTTC,CASSYSGQGSQETQYF
-,-,TRBV3-1/TRBV3-2,TRBJ1-2,TGTGCCAGCAGCCCGCGAGGGCGGAACTATGGCTACACCTTC,CASSPRGRNYGYTF
TRBD1,-,TRBV27,TRBJ2-7,TGTGCCAGCACTCGTTCGGGGGGACAGGGGAACTACGAGCAGTACTTC,CASTRSGGQGNYEQYF
TRBD1,once,TRBV7-9,TRBJ2-1,TGTGCCAGCAGCCGGACAGGTTTAGAAGTGCAGTTCTTC,CASSRTGLEVQFF
-,-,TRBV7-2,TRBJ1-6,TGTGCCAGCAGCTCCGGGGGGAGATCACCCCTCCACTTT,CASSSGGRSPLHF
TRBD2,-,TRBV13,TRBJ2-5,TGTGCCAGCAGCTTATGGGGACTAGCGGGAAGGGAGAAAGAGACCCAGTACTTC,CASSLWGLAGREKETQYF
-,-,TRBV2,TRBJ2-3,TGTGCCGGGTCGGCGGAGTCAGCAGATACGCAGTATTTT,CAGSAESADTQYF
-,-,TRBV7-2,TRBJ2-3,TGTGCCAGCAGCCCGCAGGCTGCCACAGATACGCAGTATTTT,CASSPQAATDTQYF
-,-,TRBV20-1,TRBJ1-2,TGCAGTGCCGGGGAAGATTATGGCTACACCTTC,CSAGEDYGYTF
-,-,TRBV6-1,TRBJ1-4,TGTGCCAGCAGTGAGGCACAGTATAATGAAAAACTGTTTTTT,CASSEAQYNEKLFF
-,-,TRBV6-4,TRBJ2-3,TGTGCCAGCACCCCCCCCGAAGGAGAGGGCACAGATACGCAGTATTTT,CASTPPEGEGTDTQYF
TRBD1,-,TRBV5-5,TRBJ1-6,TGTGCCAGCAGCTCTTCCGGGACAGCATACCGCGGCTTATTATCACCCCTCCACTTT,CASSSSGTAYRGLLSPLHF
TRBD2,-,TRBV5-1,TRBJ2-3,TGCGCCAGCAGCTTCTCCGGGACTAGCGATGGGGATACGCAGTATTTT,CASSFSGTSDGDTQYF
-,-,TRBV6-5,TRBJ2-7,TGTGCCAGCAGTCCCCAGGAGGGTTCAGGCTACGAGCAGTACTTC,CASSPQEGSGYEQYF
-,-,TRBV10-1,TRBJ1-1,TGCGCCAGCAGTGAGGCAGGGGCGCGTGAAGCTTTCTTT,CASSEAGAREAFF
-,-,TRBV4-1,TRBJ1-1,TGCGCCAGCAGCCAAGATTGGCCACTGGCGGAGAACACTGAAGCTTTCTTT,CASSQDWPLAENTEAFF
TRBD2,-,TRBV6-1,TRBJ2-7,TGTGCCAGCAGTGAGACTAGCGCTGAGCTCGGCGGCGAGCAGTACTTC,CASSETSAELGGEQYF
TRBD1,-,TRBV2,TRBJ1-2,TGTGCCAGCAGGCCCGGGACAGGGCCGATCCACTATGGCTACACCTTC,CASRPGTGPIHYGYTF
TRBD2,-,TRBV3-1/TRBV3-2,TRBJ2-5,TGTGCCAGCAGCAAAGGACTAGCGGGGGACGGGACCCAGTACTTC,CASSKGLAGDGTQYF
-,-,TRBV18,TRBJ1-5,TGTGCCAGCTCACCACTGAATTCCGGGTTGCCAAATCAGCCCCAGCATTTT,CASSPLNSGLPNQPQHF
TRBD2,-,TRBV11-2,TRBJ2-2,TGTGCCAGCAGCGGGACTAGCGGGAGGATGAACACCGGGGAGCTGTTTTTT,CASSGTSGRMNTGELFF
TRBD2,-,TRBV28,TRBJ2-1,TGTGCCAGCAGTTTGTGGAGCGGGGCCACTTACAATGAGCAGTTCTTC,CASSLWSGATYNEQFF
TRBD2,-,TRBV7-3,TRBJ2-1,TGTGCCAGCAGCTCCACGATAGCGGGATTCGCGTTCTTC,CASSSTIAGFAFF
TRBD1,-,TRBV30,TRBJ1-2,TGTGCCTGGAGTCCAACAGGGGCTTTTTGGTATGGCTACACCTTC,CAWSPTGAFWYGYTF
-,-,TRBV15,TRBJ1-4,TGTGCCACCAGCAGAGATCAGGGCGATAATGAAAAACTGTTTTTT,CATSRDQGDNEKLFF
-,-,TRBV5-1,TRBJ2-2,TGCGCCAGCAGCTTGTTGTCAGCGAACACCGGGGAGCTGTTTTTT,CASSLLSANTGELFF
-,-,TRBV5-4,TRBJ2-2,TGTGCCAGCAGCTCACTTAGCGGCACCGGGGAGCTGTTTTTT,CASSSLSGTGELFF
-,-,TRBV7-6,TRBJ1-4,TGTGCCAGCAGCTTAAGGAGGGGTACTAATGAAAAACTGTTTTTT,CASSLRRGTNEKLFF
TRBD2,-,TRBV3-1/TRBV3-2,TRBJ2-2,TGTGCCAGCAGCCAAGGCGGGGGGGAAGACACCGGGGAGCTGTTTTTT,CASSQGGGEDTGELFF
-,-,TRBV2,TRBJ1-2,TGTGCCAGCAGCCCCATGGCCCCGAGGGGCTACACCTTC,CASSPMAPRGYTF
-,-,TRBV11-2,TRBJ1-4,TGTGCCAGCAGTAAAGGGGCAGACATTACTGAAAAACTGTTTTTT,CASSKGADITEKLFF
-,-,TRBV7-9,TRBJ2-3,TGTGCCAGCAGCTTAAGTAGTGCTAGCACAGATACGCAGTATTTT,CASSLSSASTDTQYF
TRBD1,-,TRBV27,TRBJ2-2,TGTGCCAGCAGGCCGGGACAGGGGTGGACCGGGGAGCTGTTTTTT,CASRPGQGWTGELFF
TRBD1,-,TRBV4-1,TRBJ1-4,TGCGCCAGCAGCCGCAGACAGGGCGCAACTAATGAAAAACTGTTTTTT,CASSRRQGATNEKLFF
TRBD2,-,TRBV30,TRBJ2-1,TGTGCCTGGAGTGGGTCGGGGGGGACCAATGAGCAGTTCTTC,CAWSGSGGTNEQFF
-,-,TRBV7-2,TRBJ2-3,TGTGCCAGCAGCTTAGAAGCCAACCCAACGCAGTATTTT,CASSLEANPTQYF
TRBD2,-,TRBV11-3,TRBJ2-1,TGTGCCAGCAGCCCCGGACTAGCGGAGAGGAATGAGCAGTTCTTC,CASSPGLAERNEQFF
-,-,TRBV9,TRBJ1-1,TGTGCCAGCAGCGTAGGCGGGGACAACACTGAAGCTTTCTTT,CASSVGGDNTEAFF